Included here is one T cell receptor (beta chain) sequence, with context. As yet, its antigen is unknown. The data were taken from a study of cytomegalovirus exposure and HLA in healthy donors. Overall study findings and caveats: Relative to equally common others, HLA-associated TCR beta chains showed greater clonal expansion in a later analysis.

The CDR3 extends over 15 amino acids. The germline V gene has CDR1 SEHNR and CDR2 FQNEAQ (reference sequence). The junction had 6 bases not matched to a gene; V was cut back by 5 bases and J by 7 bases. A multiplex PCR was run with 60 Vbeta primers and 13 Jbeta primers. Clones were sequenced by immunoSEQ multiplex PCR, and TCRdb holds only the in-frame ones, with some missing. The sample includes approximately 140,000 clones, 81% seen only once; the top ten take 0.7%. Each of the donors was a healthy bone marrow donor. The sequenced sample was PBMCs. The receptor's source is a young man in good health and CMV-seronegative. The J gene is TRBJ1-6, the V gene TRBV7-9; 9 positions agree with TRBD1. The CDR3 region is CASSNLQGANSPLHF. In DNA, the CDR3 is TGTGCCAGCAGCAATTTACAGGGGGCCAATTCACCCCTCCACTTT.